This T cell receptor (beta chain) was observed in a study of OX40 agonist ivuxolimab in advanced cancers. Looking at the study overall: The costimulatory receptor OX40 (CD134) was targeted by ivuxolimab, a fully human IgG2 agonistic monoclonal antibody. In the dose-escalation cohort, around four fifths of patients were male, and the mean age was 60 years with a range of roughly 23 to 79. Intravenous ivuxolimab was administered to patients every 2 weeks at six dose levels: 0.01, 0.1, 0.3, 1.5, 3 and 10 mg/kg. Of the approximately 50 dose-escalation patients, hepatocellular carcinoma was present in 19, melanoma in around 15, renal cell carcinoma in 9 and head and neck cancer in 9. Partial responses occurred in three dose-escalation patients, of whom one had hepatocellular carcinoma and two had cutaneous melanoma. Patients were allowed to have had prior anti-PD-1, anti-PD-L1 or anti-CTLA-4 therapy, and approximately 41% of the dose-escalation patients had previously received checkpoint inhibitors. Peripheral TCRbeta sequencing was intended to test whether TCR sequence diversity was altered and clonal T-cell expansion was caused by ivuxolimab. The paper reports the monotherapy dose-escalation portion (N of about 56 patients) of the phase I ivuxolimab trial. On the study overall, not on this receptor specifically: After ivuxolimab, CD8+ T cells had more expanded clones than CD4+ T cells on average. At doses from 0.1 to 3.0 mg/kg, clonal expansion was seen in both CD4+ and CD8+ blood T cells between baseline and week 6. In the 0.1-3.0 mg/kg groups, partial responders had among the lowest normalized peripheral clonal expansion, particularly in CD8+ T cells. Low levels of normalized T-cell clonal expansion were also shown by some nonresponding patients. The antigen specificity of the peripheral T cells that underwent clonal expansion was not determined.

Genomic DNA was extracted from sorted cells for sequencing of the TCRbeta CDR3 region. The immunoSEQ Assay was used for sequencing of TCRbeta CDR3 regions. TCRdb's version of the immuneACCESS table is confined to in-frame rearrangements and falls short of the full clone set. An unresolved V gene accounts for under half of the shortfall where checked; the remainder is of unknown origin. This sample holds 100,000 to 150,000 clones; approximately 92% were observed only once. The top ten clones comprise roughly 0.15% of the sample. The trial excluded patients who had a history of autoimmune disease or who were on systemic immunosuppression. In every dose cohort, peripheral blood was drawn for TCR sequencing at baseline, cycle 4 day 1, and cycle 7 day 1. Samples were obtained from an open-label, multicenter, first-in-human phase I dose-escalation trial of ivuxolimab. Adults with locally advanced or metastatic melanoma, renal cell, hepatocellular, or head and neck squamous cell carcinoma were enrolled in the trial. Before TCR sequencing, CD4+ and CD8+ T cells were separately sorted from peripheral blood.

Regarding this clone: Its antigen remains undetermined. There are no base qualities to consult, and no much larger clone falls within one base.

The CDR1 and CDR2 encoded by the germline V gene are SQVTM and ANQGSEA. The CDR3 contains 12 residues, cysteine and phenylalanine counted. Only the CDR3 portion is preserved as DNA: 36 bases, with reading frame beginning at the first base. V gives up 8 bases and J gives up 3 bases, and the segment between their germline ends measures 13 bases. This chain is built from TRBV29-1 and TRBJ1-2, and possibly TRBD1, on 5 matching bases. Sequencing used CD4+ or CD8+ T cells sorted from blood, obtained in a trial of the OX40 agonist ivuxolimab. The sequence was obtained from an adult with an advanced solid tumor such as melanoma, head and neck, liver or kidney cancer. The nucleotide sequence is given as TGCAGCTCATGGGAGGGGTACTATGGCTACACCTTC. It is translated as CSSWEGYYGYTF.